The rows below give T cell receptor beta chains drawn from one sample of a study of T-cell reconstitution after alpha-beta-depleted transplantation in children. MiXCR, applied by TCRdb to the PCR reads, yields one record per CDR3 protein. This sample carries 700,000 to 950,000 distinct CDR3 sequences, approximately 15% of them seen once, and the ten largest clones take roughly 5%. Sample: PBMCs, mostly from graft donor cells, taken 360 days after TCRalphabeta/CD19-depleted stem cell transplant. All receptors come from a male patient younger than 18 who had a stem cell transplant for acute lymphoblastic leukemia, so the T cells may come from the graft donor. The CDR3 runs from the conserved cysteine through the conserved F or W. A D gene is named only where the DNA matches it firmly. Some rows have no size entry. The others give once, few or many, or a class for an expanded clone.

d_call	j_call	clone_size	v_call	cdr3_aa	cdr3_nt
TRBD1	TRBJ2-3	many	TRBV30	CAWSGDRGTGTDTQYF	TGTGCCTGGAGTGGGGACAGGGGTACGGGGACAGATACGCAGTATTTT
NA	TRBJ1-5	many	TRBV23-1	CASSHRAANQPQHF	TGCGCCAGCAGTCACAGGGCAGCTAATCAGCCCCAGCATTTT
NA	TRBJ1-4	NA	TRBV5-1	CASSGGSLEDEKLFF	TGCGCCAGCTCAGGCGGGAGCCTCGAGGATGAAAAACTGTTTTTT
NA	TRBJ2-5	many	TRBV12-3/TRBV12-4	CASSLAPRGETQYF	TGTGCCAGCAGTTTAGCCCCCAGGGGAGAGACCCAGTACTTC
NA	TRBJ2-7	NA	TRBV29-1	CSVWAVEAYEQYF	TGCAGCGTGTGGGCGGTTGAAGCCTACGAGCAGTACTTC
TRBD1	TRBJ2-7	NA	TRBV18	CASSPLSEGAEQYF	TGTGCCAGCTCACCCCTAAGTGAGGGGGCGGAGCAGTACTTC
TRBD1	TRBJ2-1	NA	TRBV27	CASSFRTGGHNEQFF	TGTGCCAGCAGTTTTCGGACAGGGGGGCACAATGAGCAGTTCTTC
NA	TRBJ1-3	many	TRBV4-1	CASSQYKDGVSGNTIYF	TGCGCCAGCAGCCAATACAAAGACGGAGTCTCTGGAAACACCATATATTTT
NA	TRBJ2-1	many	TRBV5-1	CASSHGGPSEQFF	TGCGCCAGCAGCCATGGAGGGCCCAGTGAGCAGTTCTTC
NA	TRBJ1-2	many	TRBV29-1	CSVVGAGIYGYTF	TGCAGCGTTGTTGGGGCAGGGATCTATGGCTACACCTTC
NA	TRBJ2-1	few	TRBV28	CASSLSSDVEVF	TGTGCCAGCAGTTTATCTAGCGATGTCGAGGTCTTC
TRBD2	TRBJ2-3	NA	TRBV5-1	CASSLGLAGDGLTDTQYF	TGCGCCAGCAGCTTGGGGCTAGCGGGAGATGGGCTCACAGATACGCAGTATTTT
NA	TRBJ2-3	NA	TRBV2	CASRLWLDTQYF	TGTGCCAGCAGACTTTGGTTAGATACGCAGTATTTT
NA	TRBJ2-3	many	TRBV11-2	CASSLSLGGHLTDTQYF	TGTGCCAGCAGCCTCTCTCTCGGAGGACACCTCACAGATACGCAGTATTTT
TRBD1	TRBJ2-5	NA	TRBV5-6	CASSSPYRGEETQYF	TGTGCCAGCAGCTCCCCATACAGGGGAGAGGAGACCCAGTACTTC
NA	TRBJ2-5	NA	TRBV7-7	CASSHGFEETQYF	TGTGCCAGCAGCCATGGATTCGAGGAGACCCAGTACTTC
NA	TRBJ1-1	NA	TRBV7-9	CASSLFSGGNTEAFF	TGTGCCAGCAGCTTATTCAGCGGAGGTAACACTGAAGCTTTCTTT
NA	TRBJ2-1	NA	TRBV18	CASSPGRRNNEQFF	TGTGCCAGCTCTCCAGGACGGAGGAATAATGAGCAGTTCTTC
NA	TRBJ1-6	few	TRBV27	CASSLSAGAYNSPLHF	TGTGCCAGCAGTTTATCGGCAGGGGCCTATAATTCACCCCTCCACTTT
NA	TRBJ2-7	NA	TRBV12-3/TRBV12-4	CASSPPQGPSYEQYF	TGTGCCAGCAGTCCACCTCAGGGGCCCTCCTACGAGCAGTACTTC
NA	TRBJ2-7	NA	TRBV29-1	CSVQMGLEQYF	TGCAGCGTTCAAATGGGTCTCGAGCAGTACTTC
NA	TRBJ2-2	many	TRBV21-1	CASRTTPGELFF	TGTGCCAGCAGGACGACCCCCGGGGAGCTGTTTTTT
NA	TRBJ1-2	NA	TRBV5-6	CASSLLQALAYGYTF	TGTGCCAGCAGCTTGCTACAAGCCCTTGCCTATGGCTACACCTTC
NA	TRBJ1-1	NA	TRBV5-1	CASSLSIQEEAFF	TGCGCCAGCAGCTTGTCTATCCAGGAAGAAGCTTTCTTT
NA	TRBJ2-1	many	TRBV7-2	CASSLASSAPSINEQFF	TGTGCCAGCAGCTTAGCCTCTTCCGCTCCTAGTATTAATGAGCAGTTCTTC
NA	TRBJ1-5	once	TRBV2	CASNLGTGSQPQHF	TGTGCCAGCAATTTGGGAACAGGGAGTCAGCCCCAGCATTTT
NA	TRBJ2-3	NA	TRBV7-8	CASSLSIYPTDTQYF	TGTGCCAGCAGCTTATCTATCTATCCCACAGATACGCAGTATTTT
TRBD1	TRBJ2-7	NA	TRBV25-1	CASSETPQGVRIYEQYF	TGTGCCAGCAGTGAAACTCCCCAGGGGGTGAGGATCTACGAGCAGTACTTC
NA	TRBJ2-7	NA	TRBV25-1	CASSERRGETSYEQYF	TGTGCCAGCAGTGAACGGCGGGGCGAGACTTCCTACGAGCAGTACTTC
TRBD2	TRBJ2-1	few	TRBV10-2	CASKQAGALYNEQFF	TGCGCCAGCAAACAAGCGGGGGCATTATACAATGAGCAGTTCTTC
NA	TRBJ2-1	NA	TRBV28	CASAIPPPYNEQFF	TGTGCCAGCGCCATTCCCCCCCCTTACAATGAGCAGTTCTTC
TRBD2	TRBJ2-7	many	TRBV4-1	CASSPGGGRTYEQYF	TGCGCCAGCAGCCCTGGGGGCGGGAGGACTTACGAGCAGTACTTC
TRBD2	TRBJ2-1	many	TRBV5-6	CASSRLTSGRQRHEQFF	TGTGCCAGCAGCCGACTGACTAGCGGGAGACAACGGCATGAGCAGTTCTTC
NA	TRBJ2-1	few	TRBV24-1	CATSDPGGIPYNEQFF	TGTGCCACCAGTGATCCCGGCGGGATCCCCTACAATGAGCAGTTCTTC
TRBD2	TRBJ2-1	NA	TRBV5-1	CASKGTSGYNEQFF	TGCGCCAGCAAGGGGACTAGCGGTTACAATGAGCAGTTCTTC
NA	TRBJ2-2	few	TRBV7-9	CASSFDYTGELFF	TGTGCCAGCAGCTTCGACTACACCGGGGAGCTGTTTTTT